Below are 23 T cell receptor beta chains sequenced from a single sample in a study of cytomegalovirus exposure and HLA in healthy donors. In the PCR, 60 Vbeta and 13 Jbeta primers were used. TCRdb keeps only in-frame clones here, not all; method: immunoSEQ multiplex PCR. The sample data list around 100,000 clones. Sequences were obtained from PBMCs. Receptor source: a man aged 25-40 years in good health and CMV-seronegative.

In nucleotides, the CDR3 is TGTGCCAGCAGCTTAGGCGGCAGTCTTGGCAATCAGCCCCAGCATTTT. This translates into CASSLGGSLGNQPQHF. The rearrangement joins TRBV7-2 to TRBJ1-5; D gene uncertain. Germline CDR1 reads SGHTA; CDR2 reads FQGNSA. There are 16 residues in the CDR3. V was trimmed by 1 base and J by 2 bases, leaving 12 bases between them.

The chain couples TRBV19 to TRBJ2-1; 8 bases agree with TRBD2. There are 17 residues in the CDR3. The J segment lost 3 bases and the V segment lost 0 bases, leaving 7 bases of the junction unmatched. Germline V gene data show CDR1 as LNHDA and CDR2 as SQIVND (reference sequence). The CDR3 reads CASSIDHGGGIYNEQFF. CDR3 bases: TGTGCCAGTAGTATAGATCACGGGGGGGGGATCTACAATGAGCAGTTCTTC.

The chain recombines TRBV6-1 with TRBJ1-3, with unresolved D. CDR3 length: 14 residues. Germline V gene data show CDR1 as MNHNS and CDR2 as SASEGT. V lost 2 bases and J lost 0, with 5 bases in between. This CDR3 reads CASSENTSGNTIYF. DNA for the CDR3: TGTGCCAGCAGTGAAAACACCTCTGGAAACACCATATATTTT.

This sequence joins TRBV10-2 and TRBJ2-5; 9 nucleotides agree with TRBD1. CDR1 and CDR2 (germline): WSHSY, SAAADI. There are 15 residues in the CDR3. Germline trimming cut 5 bases from V and 7 bases from J; bases unmatched to any gene: 11. CDR3 DNA: TGCGCCAGCAGTACCGGGACAGGGATGCTCGGGACCCAGTACTTC. Amino acids: CASSTGTGMLGTQYF.

V gene TRBV2 combines with J gene TRBJ2-5, with TRBD2 as a possible D gene (6 bases). Germline V gene data show CDR1 as SNHLY and CDR2 as FYNNEI. This CDR3 region has 12 residues. Deletions cut 3 bases from V and 7 bases from J, with 9 bases between. The DNA for the CDR3 is TGTGCCAGCAGTGAGCGGGAAGGGACCCAGTACTTC. Protein: CASSEREGTQYF.

The chain couples TRBV6-5 to TRBJ2-1, with a tentative D call TRBD2 (6 bases). V gave up 2 bases and J gave up 4 bases, with 9 bases separating them. CDR1 is MNHEY, CDR2 SVGAGI, per germline. The CDR3 covers 14 residues. CDR3 in amino acids: CASSYGGFYNEQFF. DNA for the CDR3: TGTGCCAGCAGTTACGGGGGGTTTTACAATGAGCAGTTCTTC.

This chain connects TRBV10-3 to TRBJ2-1, with D possibly matching TRBD2 (5 bases). Trimming cost V 0 bases and J 9 bases, with 12 bases left between them. CDR3 length: 14 residues. Germline V gene lookup returns CDR1 ENHRY and CDR2 SYGVKD. The CDR3 loop is CAISESAGRGEQFF. The CDR3 region has the DNA TGTGCCATCAGTGAGTCGGCAGGCCGGGGTGAGCAGTTCTTC.

The V call is TRBV11-2, the J call TRBJ1-4, with 10 bases aligning to TRBD1. Germline lookup yields CDR1 SGHAT and CDR2 FQNNGV. The J segment lost 4 bases and the V segment lost 4 bases, leaving 6 bases of the junction unmatched. This CDR3 is 16 amino acids long. The CDR3 region has the DNA TGTGCCAGCAGCTCCTTGAGGACAGGGGGTAATGAAAAACTGTTTTTT. Residues: CASSSLRTGGNEKLFF.

Points on this clone: A read error may produce the germline difference seen at one junction end. The chain is built from TRBV2 and TRBJ1-5, with unresolved D. The CDR3 sequence is 14 residues long. The germline gives CDR1 SNHLY, CDR2 FYNNEI. Here the CDR3 DNA reads TGTGCCAGCAGTGAGGAGAGTAGCAATCAACCCCAGCATTTT. This sequence encodes CASSEESSNQPQHF. Combining the CDR3 with reference TRBV2 and TRBJ1-5 gives the whole variable domain EPEVTQTPSHQVTQMGQEVILRCVPISNHLYFYWYRQILGQKVEFLVSFYNNEISEKSEIFDDQFSVERPDGSNFTLKIRSTKLEDSAMYFCASSEESSNQPQHFGDGTRLSIL.

The rearrangement uses TRBV5-1 and TRBJ1-6; D is possibly TRBD1 (5 bases). This CDR3 contains 16 residues. Between the trimmed V and J ends, which lost 0 bases and 8 bases, there was a span of 15 bases. Germline CDR1 SGHRS, CDR2 YFSETQ. The CDR3 sequence: CASSLGWQGADSPLHF. The CDR3 nucleotides are TGCGCCAGCAGCTTGGGTTGGCAGGGTGCGGATTCACCCCTCCACTTT.

The DNA of the CDR3 is TGTGCCAGTAGTATTATCGGGACAGTAGGAAACACCATATATTTT. It translates to CASSIIGTVGNTIYF. The genes are TRBV19 and TRBJ1-3, with TRBD1 matching 7 bases. The CDR3 is 15 residues long. Germline-derived CDR1 and CDR2 are LNHDA and SQIVND (reference sequence). The V segment lost 3 bases and the J segment 4 bases; nucleotides outside the gene matches: 6.

The rearrangement joins TRBV4-1 to TRBJ1-6, with TRBD1 identical over 7 bases. The CDR3 totals 16 residues. Trimming removed 0 bases from V and 6 bases from J; junction bases left unmatched: 5. CDR1 and CDR2 from the germline V gene are MGHRA and YSYEKL. The DNA for the CDR3 is TGCGCCAGCAGCCAAGAACCGACAGGGAGTAATTCACCCCTCCACTTT. As protein: CASSQEPTGSNSPLHF.

The chain recombines TRBV5-8 with TRBJ1-1, with D possibly TRBD1 on 5 matching bases. This CDR3 spans 14 amino acids. Deletions cut 1 base from V and 0 bases from J, with 7 bases between. Germline V lookup: CDR1 SGHTS, CDR2 YDEGEE. The CDR3 nucleotides read TGTGCCAGCAGCTTGCAGGGCATGAACACTGAAGCTTTCTTT. Protein: CASSLQGMNTEAFF.

The chain links TRBV19 to TRBJ2-7; D may be TRBD2 (5 bases). Trimming took 5 bases from V and 6 from J, leaving 17 bases between them. Germline lookup yields CDR1 LNHDA and CDR2 SQIVND (reference sequence). The CDR3 consists of 14 residues. The CDR3 sequence is CASSPTGVAAEQYF. CDR3 coding DNA: TGTGCCAGTAGTCCCACCGGGGTGGCGGCCGAGCAGTACTTC.

This rearrangement joins TRBV5-4 to TRBJ2-3; 7 bases agree with TRBD2. V dropped 4 bases and J dropped 4; count of bases not matched to a gene: 12. Germline V CDR1 and CDR2: SGHNT, YYREEE (reference sequence). The CDR3 sequence is 16 residues long. The CDR3 spells CASSLPARGGADTQYF. CDR3 DNA: TGTGCCAGCAGCCTACCCGCCCGGGGAGGGGCAGATACGCAGTATTTT.

The rearrangement joins TRBV2 to TRBJ1-3; weak D call: TRBD1 (6 bases). Germline CDR1 and CDR2: SNHLY and FYNNEI. The CDR3 is 13 residues long. V lost 8 bases to trimming and J lost 2 bases, with 10 bases between them. The CDR3 region has the DNA TGTGCCAGCGTGCGGGGGCCTGGAAACACCATATATTTT. This sequence encodes CASVRGPGNTIYF.

The rearrangement joins TRBV7-2 to TRBJ2-1, with D tentatively TRBD2 (5 bases). Trimming left V 5 bases short and J 0 bases short, with 8 bases between. The germline gives CDR1 SGHTA, CDR2 FQGNSA. This CDR3 has 14 residues. The DNA of the CDR3 is TGTGCCAGCAGCGAGCGGTTCTCCTACAATGAGCAGTTCTTC. Translating gives CASSERFSYNEQFF. The full variable domain, in which reference TRBV7-2 and TRBJ2-1 provide the parts outside the CDR3, is GAGVSQSPSNKVTEKGKDVELRCDPISGHTALYWYRQSLGQGLEFLIYFQGNSAPDKSGLPSDRFSAERTGGSVSTLTIQRTQQEDSAVYLCASSERFSYNEQFFGPGTRLTVL.

Turning to this clone: The CDR3 ends on some other residue instead of the conserved phenylalanine or tryptophan, so this is likely a read error. This chain joins TRBV7-3 and TRBJ1-1; TRBD1 might be the D (6 bases). The germline V and J ends were trimmed by 5 bases and 6 bases, with 19 bases remaining between them. The CDR3 contains 15 residues. Germline V gene sequence: CDR1 SGHTA, CDR2 FQGTGA. The CDR3 loop reads CASSQTGIDGAEAFS. The CDR3 DNA reads TGTGCCAGCAGCCAAACAGGGATCGACGGGGCTGAAGCTTTCTCT.

This sequence joins TRBV5-6 and TRBJ1-3; 7 nucleotides line up with TRBD1. Germline CDR1 reads SGHDT; CDR2 reads YYEEEE. V lost 1 base and J lost 3; bases outside the gene matches: 1. CDR3 length: 14 residues. This CDR3 reads CASSLNRGGNTIYF. The CDR3, as DNA: TGTGCCAGCAGCTTGAACAGGGGTGGAAACACCATATATTTT.

The CDR3 DNA reads as TGTGCCAGCAGCTTACAGACTAGCGGGGGGGCGAGGAATGAGCAGTTCTTC. Encoded protein: CASSLQTSGGARNEQFF. The chain joins TRBV7-2 to TRBJ2-1, with 14 bases aligning to TRBD2. The CDR3 extends over 17 amino acids. CDR1 SGHTA and CDR2 FQGNSA come from the germline V gene. With 2 bases clipped from V and 7 bases from J, the junction kept 7 bases outside the gene matches. Full variable domain (missing parts from reference TRBV7-2 and TRBJ2-1): GAGVSQSPSNKVTEKGKDVELRCDPISGHTALYWYRQSLGQGLEFLIYFQGNSAPDKSGLPSDRFSAERTGGSVSTLTIQRTQQEDSAVYLCASSLQTSGGARNEQFFGPGTRLTVL.

The rearrangement links TRBV5-1 to TRBJ1-4, with D possibly TRBD1 on 5 matching bases. Trimming removed 0 bases at V and 5 bases at J, with 8 bases between. The CDR3 runs 14 residues. Per germline, CDR1 SGHRS and CDR2 YFSETQ. CDR3 DNA sequence: TGCGCCAGCAGCTTGGTGGCAGGGAATGAAAAACTGTTTTTT. Its translation: CASSLVAGNEKLFF.

On this clone: Other DNA sequences in this specimen translate into the identical CDR3. The chain recombines TRBV29-1 with TRBJ2-3; tentative D call: TRBD2 (6 bases). This CDR3 has 17 amino acids. Trimming shortened V by 4 bases and J by 3 bases, and 23 bases separated the two germline ends. CDR1 and CDR2 (germline): SQVTM, ANQGSEA. CDR3 loop: CSVAGTGDHLGTDTQYF. The DNA of the CDR3 is TGCAGCGTTGCAGGGACGGGGGACCACCTGGGAACAGATACGCAGTATTTT.

The rearrangement joins TRBV5-4 to TRBJ1-1; TRBD1 might be the D (5 bases). Germline loops: CDR1 SGHNT, CDR2 YYREEE (reference sequence). This CDR3 has 14 residues. V was pared by 2 bases and J by 1 base, with 9 bases between. CDR3 bases: TGTGCCAGCAGCTTCATTGGGGCGAACACTGAAGCTTTCTTT. It is translated as CASSFIGANTEAFF.